This T cell receptor (beta chain) was identified during a study of cytomegalovirus exposure and HLA in healthy donors. The germline V and J ends were trimmed by 0 bases and 2 bases, with 12 bases remaining between them. Germline V gene lookup returns CDR1 SGHRS and CDR2 YFSETQ. The CDR3 sequence is 15 residues long. This PCR relied on a set of 60 Vbeta primers and 13 Jbeta primers. In the original workflow: Later, some 79 million unique TCR beta chains were counted in an analysis, and 10 million to 12 million of them were shared. This table comes from immunoSEQ multiplex PCR, and its TCRdb copy is limited to in-frame clones, with some not included. For V, J and clone size, that table is used; D and trimming come from the DNA. This table has 90,000 to 120,000 clones, 84% appearing once.

The source is a woman in her late teens or twenties in good health and CMV-seronegative. The sample comprised PBMCs. V is TRBV5-1 and J is TRBJ2-7; D is ambiguous. As DNA, the CDR3 is TGCGCCAGCAGCTTGGATGGCTCTGACACCTACGAGCAGTACTTC. It codes for CASSLDGSDTYEQYF.